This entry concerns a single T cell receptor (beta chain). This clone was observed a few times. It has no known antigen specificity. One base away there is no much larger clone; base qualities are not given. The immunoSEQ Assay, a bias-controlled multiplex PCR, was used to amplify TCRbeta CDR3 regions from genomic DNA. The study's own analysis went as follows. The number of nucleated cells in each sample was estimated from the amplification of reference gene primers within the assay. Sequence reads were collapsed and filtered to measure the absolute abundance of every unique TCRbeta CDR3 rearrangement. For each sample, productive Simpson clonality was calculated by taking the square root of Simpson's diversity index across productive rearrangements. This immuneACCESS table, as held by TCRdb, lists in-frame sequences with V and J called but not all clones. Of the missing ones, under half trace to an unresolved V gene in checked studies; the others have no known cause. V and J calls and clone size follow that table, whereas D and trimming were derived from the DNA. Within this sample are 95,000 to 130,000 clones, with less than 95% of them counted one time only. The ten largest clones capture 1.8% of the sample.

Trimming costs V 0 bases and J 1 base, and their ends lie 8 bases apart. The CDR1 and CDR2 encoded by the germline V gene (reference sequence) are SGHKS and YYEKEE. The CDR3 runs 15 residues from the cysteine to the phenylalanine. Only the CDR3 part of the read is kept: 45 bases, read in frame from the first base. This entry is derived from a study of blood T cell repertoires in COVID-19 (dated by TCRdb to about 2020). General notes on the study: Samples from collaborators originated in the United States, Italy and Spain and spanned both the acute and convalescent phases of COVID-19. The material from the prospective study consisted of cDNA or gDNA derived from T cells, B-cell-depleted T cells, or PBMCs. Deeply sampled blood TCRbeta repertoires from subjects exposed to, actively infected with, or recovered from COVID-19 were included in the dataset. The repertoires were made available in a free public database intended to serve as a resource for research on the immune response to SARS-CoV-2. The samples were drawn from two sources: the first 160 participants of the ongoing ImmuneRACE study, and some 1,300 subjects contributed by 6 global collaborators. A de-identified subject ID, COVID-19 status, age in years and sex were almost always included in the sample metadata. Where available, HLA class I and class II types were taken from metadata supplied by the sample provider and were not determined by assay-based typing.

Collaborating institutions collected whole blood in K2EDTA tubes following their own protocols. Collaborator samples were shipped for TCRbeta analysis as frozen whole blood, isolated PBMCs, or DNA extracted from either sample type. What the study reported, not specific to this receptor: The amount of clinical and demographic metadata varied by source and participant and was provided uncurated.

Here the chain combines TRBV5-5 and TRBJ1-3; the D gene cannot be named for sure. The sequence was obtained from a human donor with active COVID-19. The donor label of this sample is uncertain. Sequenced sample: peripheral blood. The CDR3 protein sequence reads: CASSLGGRSGNTIYF. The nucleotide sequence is TGTGCCAGCAGCTTGGGAGGGAGATCTGGAAACACCATATATTTT.